One and the same sample provided the 22 T cell receptor beta chains below, sequenced in a study of spatial heterogeneity in lung cancer. Study-level points and caveats: It was found that expanded intratumoral alpha and beta TCR counts tracked tumor mutation counts.

TCRdb passed the 5' RACE reads through MiXCR, listing each CDR3 protein once. The sample lists a few thousand distinct CDR3 sequences, 7.5% to 9% occurring once. Their antigens are not known. Time point here: sample taken at primary tumor resection. Source: lung tumor tissue, taken at surgery. The source of these receptors is a female donor with early-stage non-small cell lung cancer.

This clonotype was counted many times. V is TRBV29-1 and J is TRBJ2-7; D is undetermined. V was clipped by 4 bases and J by 2 bases, with 12 bases between them. This CDR3 comprises 13 residues. Germline V CDR1 and CDR2: SQVTM, ANQGSEA. CDR3 nucleotides: TGCAGCGTTGTTGAAGGGTCCCCCTACGAGCAGTACTTC. Its translation is CSVVEGSPYEQYF.

This clonotype was picked up many times. The CDR3 loop reads CASSLGGWSTEAFF. Here the CDR3 DNA reads TGTGCCAGCAGTTTGGGGGGGTGGAGCACTGAAGCTTTCTTT. The chain carries TRBV12-3 or TRBV12-4 and TRBJ1-1, with D possibly matching TRBD1 (5 bases). The CDR3 consists of 14 residues. The ends were cut back, 3 bases at V and 4 bases at J, with 12 bases in the middle.

The chain links TRBV2 to TRBJ2-2; no firm D call. V lost 5 bases, J lost 0 bases, and 13 bases lay in between. In germline, CDR1 is SNHLY, CDR2 FYNNEI. The CDR3 has 16 amino acids. The CDR3 loop is CASSPAGNPNTGELFF. Written as DNA, the CDR3 is TGTGCCAGCAGTCCCGCTGGTAACCCGAACACCGGGGAGCTGTTTTTT.

This clonotype was recorded many times. The chain couples TRBV30 to TRBJ2-1; D is ambiguous. The V and J ends lost 1 base and 9 bases respectively, with 7 bases between them. CDR3 length: 11 residues. Germline V gene sequence: CDR1 GTSNPN, CDR2 SVGIG (reference sequence). DNA for the CDR3: TGTGCCTGGAGTGACAGTTTTGAGCAGTTCTTC. Translating it yields CAWSDSFEQFF.

In its sample, this clonotype is medium-sized. The chain uses TRBV7-3 and TRBJ2-7; 7 bases line up with TRBD1. The junction had 15 bases not matched to a gene; V was cut back by 2 bases and J by 5 bases. Per germline, CDR1 SGHTA and CDR2 FQGTGA. The CDR3 extends over 17 amino acids. The CDR3 DNA is TGTGCCAGCAGCTTAGGAGGATCGGCAGGGGGTAGCAACGAGCAGTACTTC. Amino acids: CASSLGGSAGGSNEQYF.

The J gene is TRBJ1-1, the V gene TRBV6-5; D gene ambiguous. The CDR3 runs 13 residues. Germline-derived CDR1 and CDR2 are MNHEY and SVGAGI. The V end was cut by 0 bases, the J end by 11 bases, with 13 bases between. CDR3 in DNA: TGTGCCAGCAGTTACTCGCCATCGACGGCCGCTTTCTTT. As protein: CASSYSPSTAAFF.

The rearrangement joins TRBV27 to TRBJ2-2; D remains unclear. This CDR3 is built from 13 residues. Germline lookup yields CDR1 MNHEY and CDR2 SMNVEV (reference sequence). V gave up 2 bases and J gave up 5 bases, with 6 bases separating them. Here the CDR3 reads CASSLKGTGELFF. In nucleotides, the CDR3 is TGTGCCAGCAGTTTAAAGGGAACCGGGGAGCTGTTTTTT.

This clonotype has only a few counts. V is TRBV29-1 and J is TRBJ2-7; the match to TRBD2 covers 9 bases. CDR1 SQVTM and CDR2 ANQGSEA come from the germline V gene. Trimming removed 1 base from V and 7 bases from J; junction bases left unmatched: 8. This CDR3 is built from 14 residues. Here the CDR3 reads CSVEVAGASTEQYF. CDR3 DNA sequence: TGCAGCGTTGAAGTAGCGGGAGCCTCTACGGAGCAGTACTTC.

This clonotype is medium-sized by share. V gene TRBV9 combines with J gene TRBJ2-3, with TRBD1 matching over 7 bases. Germline V gives CDR1 SGDLS, CDR2 YYNGEE. The CDR3 spans 16 residues. J lost 2 bases, V lost 0 bases, and 6 bases had no gene match. The CDR3 loop reads CASSVVGDRATDTQYF. In DNA, the CDR3 is TGTGCCAGCAGCGTAGTGGGAGACAGGGCCACAGATACGCAGTATTTT.

Notes on this clonotype: One junction end does not reproduce the germline sequence, and a read error may be involved. The chain joins TRBV9 to TRBJ2-7, with 7 bases lining up with TRBD2. This CDR3 comprises 15 residues. Germline CDR1 reads SGDLS; CDR2 reads YYNGEE. The chain's CDR3 is CTSSRSGLLSYEQYF. For the CDR3, the DNA is TGTACCAGCAGCCGTAGCGGGTTATTATCCTACGAGCAGTACTTC.

This clonotype was seen repeatedly, ten times or more. The CDR3 is CASRTSGSVADTQYF. In DNA, the CDR3 is TGTGCCAGCCGAACTAGCGGGAGTGTGGCGGATACGCAGTATTTT. V usage is TRBV7-2 and J usage is TRBJ2-3; 11 bases map to TRBD2. This CDR3 is 15 amino acids long. Trimming took 8 bases from V and 6 from J; bases not matched to a gene: 10. Germline-derived CDR1 and CDR2 are SGHTA and FQGNSA.

The chain recombines TRBV7-8 with TRBJ2-2; D not resolved. Trimming cost V 1 base and J 0 bases, with 9 bases left between them. Germline lookup yields CDR1 SGHVS and CDR2 FQNEAQ. The CDR3 extends over 16 amino acids. The DNA for the CDR3 is TGTGCCAGCAGCTTAGGGGGATCCGCGAACACCGGGGAGCTGTTTTTT. Translating gives CASSLGGSANTGELFF. Supplemented by reference TRBV7-8 and TRBJ2-2, the full variable domain reads GAGVSQSPRYKVAKRGQDVALRCDPISGHVSLFWYQQALGQGPEFLTYFQNEAQLDKSGLPSDRFFAERPEGSVSTLKIQRTQQEDSAVYLCASSLGGSANTGELFFGEGSRLTVL.

This clonotype has at least ten counts. The rearrangement links TRBV29-1 to TRBJ2-2; possibly TRBD1 for D (5 bases). The CDR3 extends over 11 amino acids. Between the trimmed V and J ends, which lost 5 bases and 9 bases, there was a span of 10 bases. In germline, CDR1 is SQVTM, CDR2 ANQGSEA. The DNA for the CDR3 is TGCAGCGTTAATAGGGGAAGGGAGCTGTTTTTT. As protein: CSVNRGRELFF.

This clonotype rates as medium-sized. This chain connects TRBV30 to TRBJ2-1, with a tentative D call TRBD1 (6 bases). Germline values: CDR1 GTSNPN, CDR2 SVGIG (reference sequence). V was trimmed by 0 bases and J by 6 bases, leaving 9 bases between them. The CDR3 is 13 amino acids. The DNA of the CDR3 is TGTGCCTGGAGTGTAAGGGGGAGCAATGAGCAGTTCTTC. This sequence encodes CAWSVRGSNEQFF.

This clonotype was counted between two and nine times. The rearrangement joins TRBV10-3 to TRBJ2-7; 8 bases map to TRBD2. This CDR3 has 15 amino acids. The J segment lost 3 bases and the V segment lost 6 bases, leaving 10 bases of the junction unmatched. Germline assignment: CDR1 ENHRY and CDR2 SYGVKD. This chain's CDR3 is CAISPRSGGHYEQYF. The CDR3 DNA reads TGTGCCATCAGCCCCCGCTCGGGGGGGCACTACGAGCAGTACTTC.

This clonotype is classed as medium-sized (0.01 to 0.1%). The rearrangement links TRBV6-5 to TRBJ1-1, with D possibly TRBD1 on 5 matching bases. V lost 4 bases to trimming and J lost 8 bases, with 11 bases between them. Germline V gene sequence: CDR1 MNHEY, CDR2 SVGAGI. This CDR3 has 12 amino acids. CDR3 nucleotide sequence: TGTGCCAGCAGTTTCAGGGAGGGGGAAGCTTTCTTT. This gives the protein CASSFREGEAFF.

This clonotype rates as medium-sized. J is TRBJ2-7 and V is TRBV10-3; a possible D gene is TRBD2 (6 bases). This CDR3 spans 13 amino acids. Germline loops: CDR1 ENHRY, CDR2 SYGVKD. Deletions cut 6 bases from V and 0 bases from J, with 9 bases between. The chain's CDR3 is CAISETSSYEQYF. The CDR3 nucleotides are TGTGCCATCAGCGAGACTAGCTCCTACGAGCAGTACTTC.

Relative to its sample, this clonotype is medium-sized. This rearrangement joins TRBV4-2 to TRBJ2-5; tentative D call: TRBD2 (6 bases). This CDR3 has 14 residues. The V gene's germline CDR1 is LGHNA and CDR2 YNFKEQ. V shed 5 bases and J shed 2 bases, with 12 bases lying between them. CDR3 nucleotide sequence: TGTGCCAGCAGCTTGATAGCGGATCAAGAGACCCAGTACTTC. Translated, it gives CASSLIADQETQYF.

By sample fraction, this clonotype is medium-sized. The V gene is TRBV29-1, the J gene TRBJ1-5, with unresolved D. This CDR3 comprises 12 residues. Germline CDR1 SQVTM, CDR2 ANQGSEA. V was cut by 6 bases and J by 6 bases, with 12 bases left in between. The CDR3 nucleotides are TGCAGCGTGGGGATGGATGGTCAGCCCCAGCATTTT. Translation: CSVGMDGQPQHF.

This clonotype was found many times. The chain has TRBV12-3 or TRBV12-4 and TRBJ2-2; 9 nucleotides agree with TRBD1. V shed 6 bases and J 0 bases; nucleotides not matched to a gene: 5. The CDR3 has 16 amino acids. The CDR3 nucleotides read TGTGCCAGCAGCCTGGGACAGGGAACGAACACCGGGGAGCTGTTTTTT. It codes for CASSLGQGTNTGELFF.

Judged by abundance, this clonotype is medium-sized. The genes are TRBV5-1 and TRBJ2-7, with a weak D call TRBD1 (6 bases). The CDR3 runs to 14 residues. Trimming pared 6 bases from V and 2 bases from J, leaving 15 bases between. From germline, CDR1 is SGHRS and CDR2 YFSETQ. For the CDR3, the DNA is TGCGCCAGCACGCGGGCAGGGGCGACCTACGAGCAGTACTTC. It codes for CASTRAGATYEQYF.

Here the CDR3 reads CSAREYGNGYTF. CDR3 DNA: TGCAGTGCTAGAGAATATGGGAATGGCTACACCTTC. V is TRBV20-1 and J is TRBJ1-2; D uncertain. CDR1 and CDR2 from the germline V gene are DFQATT and SNEGSKA (reference sequence). V was trimmed by 0 bases and J by 6 bases, leaving 8 bases between them. This CDR3 is 12 amino acids long.